The 15 T cell receptor beta chains reported below all come from one sample, sequenced in a study of graft-versus-host responses after intestinal transplantation. Antigens of these TCRs are unknown. Here immunoSEQ multiplex PCR was the method, and the copy in TCRdb shows in-frame clones only, minus some. The sample consists of tens of thousands of clones, 85% to 95% of them appearing once. The sequencing here drew on unstimulated CD4+ T cells sorted from spleen or lymph node cells, taken before transplant. These receptors were taken from a human donor who was the organ donor for an intestinal transplant.

The chain combines TRBV5-1 with TRBJ2-7; maybe TRBD2 (6 bases). Germline CDR1 is SGHRS and CDR2 is YFSETQ. The CDR3 is 15 residues long. With 4 bases removed from V and 4 bases from J, the gap between germline ends came to 18 bases. The CDR3 spells CASSPISDSGYEQYF. The CDR3 nucleotides are TGCGCCAGCAGCCCGATCTCGGATAGCGGTTACGAGCAGTACTTC.

This clone appeared a few times. The chain joins TRBV4-3 to TRBJ1-2; possibly TRBD1 for D (6 bases). Trimming shortened V by 0 bases and J by 8 bases, and 10 bases separated the two germline ends. The CDR3 totals 13 residues. Germline CDR1 and CDR2: LGHNA and YSLEER. As DNA, the CDR3 is TGCGCCAGCAGCCAAGATGGACAGCGAGGCTACACCTTC. Residues: CASSQDGQRGYTF.

A single count supports this clone. The genes are TRBV12-5 and TRBJ1-1; D is unclear. The CDR3 spans 16 residues. Trimming pared 3 bases from V and 0 bases from J, leaving 14 bases between. Germline V gene lookup returns CDR1 LGHNT and CDR2 FRNRAP. The CDR3 DNA reads TGTGCTAGTGGTTTAGGGAGAGGGTACATGAACACTGAAGCTTTCTTT. Its translation: CASGLGRGYMNTEAFF.

The table lists this clone with a count of one. The chain combines TRBV30 with TRBJ2-5, with D perhaps given as TRBD1 or TRBD2 (5 bases each). V lost 2 bases, J lost 2 bases, and 15 bases lay in between. The CDR3 is 15 residues long. Germline loops: CDR1 GTSNPN, CDR2 SVGIG (reference sequence). The CDR3, as DNA: TGTGCCTGGAGTCCCCCAGGGACGGAACAAGAGACCCAGTACTTC. Its translation: CAWSPPGTEQETQYF.

The chain joins TRBV5-1 to TRBJ2-3, with TRBD2 matching over 7 bases. Per the germline V gene, CDR1 is SGHRS and CDR2 is YFSETQ. The J segment lost 0 bases and the V segment lost 0 bases, leaving 4 bases of the junction unmatched. The CDR3 runs 16 residues. The CDR3 region has the DNA TGCGCCAGCAGCTTGGAGGGAGGGGCTAGCACAGATACGCAGTATTTT. Its translation is CASSLEGGASTDTQYF.

The rearrangement joins TRBV19 to TRBJ1-1; 7 bases map to TRBD1. Germline V lookup: CDR1 LNHDA, CDR2 SQIVND (reference sequence). The length of the CDR3 is 13 residues. With V trimmed by 8 bases and J by 0 bases, 3 bases remained unmatched. CDR3 nucleotides: TGTGCCAGTGGGGACAGAATGAACACTGAAGCTTTCTTT. It specifies CASGDRMNTEAFF.

The J gene is TRBJ2-3, the V gene TRBV6-1, with 7 bases aligning to TRBD2. In germline, CDR1 is MNHNS, CDR2 SASEGT. There are 13 residues in the CDR3. Germline trimming cut 5 bases from V and 3 bases from J; bases unmatched to any gene: 2. This CDR3 reads CASSPRETDTQYF. CDR3 bases: TGTGCCAGCAGTCCGCGGGAGACAGATACGCAGTATTTT.

As to this clone: At one of its ends the junction is not consistent with the germline gene, which may arise from a read error. Written as DNA, the CDR3 is TGTGCCAGCAGTCAGGCACTCCCGGGACAGCGATTT. This encodes CASSQALPGQRF. The rearrangement joins TRBV6-1 to TRBJ1-3; 7 bases line up with TRBD1. CDR1 and CDR2 (germline): MNHNS, SASEGT. The CDR3 extends over 12 amino acids.

J is TRBJ2-3 and V is TRBV10-3; 9 bases line up with TRBD2. The CDR3 has 13 residues. J gave up 3 bases and V 10 bases, and 5 bases lay outside the gene matches. Per the germline V gene, CDR1 is ENHRY and CDR2 is SYGVKD. The CDR3 bases are TGTGCCACTTTAGCGGGGGTAACAGATACGCAGTATTTT. Translating gives CATLAGVTDTQYF.

The chain links TRBV12-5 to TRBJ2-3; possible D gene TRBD2, 6 bases. Germline CDR1 is LGHNT and CDR2 is FRNRAP. The CDR3 has 14 amino acids. Trimming took 4 bases from V and 1 from J, leaving 9 bases between them. The CDR3 is CASGSSGGTDTQYF. CDR3 coding DNA: TGTGCTAGTGGTTCGTCGGGGGGCACAGATACGCAGTATTTT. The complete variable domain, with remaining parts taken from reference TRBV12-5 and TRBJ2-3, reads DARVTQTPRHKVTEMGQEVTMRCQPILGHNTVFWYRQTMMQGLELLAYFRNRAPLDDSGMPKDRFSAEMPDATLATLKIQPSEPRDSAVYFCASGSSGGTDTQYFGPGTRLTVL.

This chain links TRBV19 with TRBJ1-5; D is ambiguous. The CDR3 covers 16 residues. Germline CDR1 LNHDA, CDR2 SQIVND (reference sequence). Trimming took 1 base from V and 0 from J, leaving 10 bases between them. The CDR3 loop reads CASSIGTVYSNQPQHF. The CDR3 bases are TGTGCCAGTAGTATAGGGACGGTTTATAGCAATCAGCCCCAGCATTTT.

The chain links TRBV10-1 to TRBJ2-4, with D possibly being TRBD1 (6 bases). The CDR3 has 17 amino acids. CDR1 WNHNN and CDR2 SYGVQD come from the germline V gene (reference sequence). V lost 3 bases to trimming and J lost 0 bases, with 15 bases between them. The CDR3 sequence: CASSEDGGLLAKNIQYF. CDR3 sequence (DNA): TGCGCCAGCAGTGAAGATGGGGGCCTACTAGCCAAAAACATTCAGTACTTC.

The V and J genes are TRBV2 and TRBJ1-3; D unresolved. The length of the CDR3 is 12 residues. The V end was cut by 8 bases, the J end by 4 bases, with 9 bases between. Looked up from germline, CDR1 is SNHLY and CDR2 is FYNNEI. The CDR3 protein is CASRVFGNTIYF. CDR3 bases: TGTGCCAGCCGGGTATTCGGAAACACCATATATTTT.

The rearrangement joins TRBV19 to TRBJ1-6; D call uncertain. There are 14 residues in the CDR3. Germline V lookup: CDR1 LNHDA, CDR2 SQIVND (reference sequence). The V end was cut by 3 bases, the J end by 6 bases, with 9 bases between. The CDR3, as DNA: TGTGCCAGTAGTATCTCGGACGTTAATTCACCCCTCCACTTT. Protein product: CASSISDVNSPLHF.

This rearrangement joins TRBV18 to TRBJ1-5; 7 positions match TRBD1. With 1 base clipped from V and 6 bases from J, the junction kept 0 bases outside the gene matches. CDR3 size: 13 residues. Germline V gives CDR1 KGHSH, CDR2 LQKENI. This CDR3 is CASSPQGAQPQHF. The CDR3 DNA reads as TGTGCCAGCTCACCACAGGGGGCTCAGCCCCAGCATTTT.